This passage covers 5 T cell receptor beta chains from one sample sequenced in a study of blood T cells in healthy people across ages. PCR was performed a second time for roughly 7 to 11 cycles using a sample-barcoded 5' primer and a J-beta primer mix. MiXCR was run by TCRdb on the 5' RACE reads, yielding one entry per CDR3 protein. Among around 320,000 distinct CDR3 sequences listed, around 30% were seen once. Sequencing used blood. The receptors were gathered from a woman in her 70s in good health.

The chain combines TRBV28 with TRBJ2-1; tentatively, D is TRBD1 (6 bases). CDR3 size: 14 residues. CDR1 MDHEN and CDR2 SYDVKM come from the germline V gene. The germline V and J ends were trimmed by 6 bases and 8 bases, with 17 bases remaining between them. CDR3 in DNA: TGTGCCAGCAGCACGCGGTTGGGGGCCGATGAGCAGTTCTTC. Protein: CASSTRLGADEQFF.

This CDR3 is CASSLFVGTSVSYNEQFF. DNA for the CDR3: TGTGCCAGCAGTTTGTTTGTCGGGACTAGCGTCTCCTACAATGAGCAGTTCTTC. This chain links TRBV28 with TRBJ2-5; the match to TRBD2 covers 10 bases. Near its end, the DNA agrees better with TRBJ2-1, so the J call may be wrong. This CDR3 contains 18 residues. The germline V gene has CDR1 MDHEN and CDR2 SYDVKM.

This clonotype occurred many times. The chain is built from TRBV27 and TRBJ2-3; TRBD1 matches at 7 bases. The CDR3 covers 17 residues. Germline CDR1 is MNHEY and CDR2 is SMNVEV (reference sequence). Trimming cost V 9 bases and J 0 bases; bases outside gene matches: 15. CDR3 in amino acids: CASSRTGRRSSTDTQYF. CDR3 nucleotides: TGTGCCAGTAGTAGGACAGGAAGAAGGTCAAGCACAGATACGCAGTATTTT.

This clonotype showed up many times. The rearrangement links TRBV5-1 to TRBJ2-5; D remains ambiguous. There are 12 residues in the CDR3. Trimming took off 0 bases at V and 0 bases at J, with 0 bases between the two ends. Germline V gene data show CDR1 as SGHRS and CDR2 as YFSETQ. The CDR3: CASSLDQETQYF. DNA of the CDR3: TGCGCCAGCAGCTTGGACCAAGAGACCCAGTACTTC.

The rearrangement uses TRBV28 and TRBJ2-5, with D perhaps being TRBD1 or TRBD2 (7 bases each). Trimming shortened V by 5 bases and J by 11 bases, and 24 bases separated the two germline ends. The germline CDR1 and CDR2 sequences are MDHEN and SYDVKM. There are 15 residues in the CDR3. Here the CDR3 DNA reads TGTGCCAGCAGTACGCCAGGGGGGGAAACCTGGGGGCAGTACTTC. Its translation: CASSTPGGETWGQYF.